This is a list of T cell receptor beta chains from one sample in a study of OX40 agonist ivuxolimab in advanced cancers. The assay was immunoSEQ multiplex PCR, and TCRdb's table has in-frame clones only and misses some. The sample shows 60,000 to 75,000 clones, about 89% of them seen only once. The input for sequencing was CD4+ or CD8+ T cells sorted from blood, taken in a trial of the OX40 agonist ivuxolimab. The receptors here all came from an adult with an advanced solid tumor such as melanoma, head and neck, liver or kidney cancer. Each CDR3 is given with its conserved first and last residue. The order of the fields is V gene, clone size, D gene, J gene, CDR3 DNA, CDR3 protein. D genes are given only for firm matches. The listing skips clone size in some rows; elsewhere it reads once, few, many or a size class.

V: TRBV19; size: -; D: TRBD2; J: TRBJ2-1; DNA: TGTGCCAGTAGTCTGGGAGTGGCGGGGGTCAATGAGCAGTTCTTC; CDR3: CASSLGVAGVNEQFF
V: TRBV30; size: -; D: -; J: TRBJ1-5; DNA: TGTGCCTGGAGTGTCGGTGGGCAAAGCAATCAGCCCCAGCATTTT; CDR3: CAWSVGGQSNQPQHF
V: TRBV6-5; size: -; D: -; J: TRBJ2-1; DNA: TGTGCCAGCAGTTACGGCGGGGAATACAATGAGCAGTTCTTC; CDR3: CASSYGGEYNEQFF
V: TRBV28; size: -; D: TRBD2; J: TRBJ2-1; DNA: TGTGCCAGCAGCTTAGCGGGAGTCCTCTACAATGAGCAGTTCTTC; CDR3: CASSLAGVLYNEQFF
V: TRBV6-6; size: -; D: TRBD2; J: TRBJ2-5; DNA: TGTGCCAGCACTTCGAGGGAGGGAGAGACCCAGTACTTC; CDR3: CASTSREGETQYF
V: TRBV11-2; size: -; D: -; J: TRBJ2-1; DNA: TGTGCCAGCAGCTACGGTCGATCAGGCTATGAGCAGTTCTTC; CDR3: CASSYGRSGYEQFF
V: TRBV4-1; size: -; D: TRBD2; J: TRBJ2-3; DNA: TGCGCCAGCAGCCCGTGGATTAGCGGGACGGGTGGCTATACGCAGTATTTT; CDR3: CASSPWISGTGGYTQYF
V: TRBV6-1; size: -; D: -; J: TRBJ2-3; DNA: TGTGCCAGCAGCTCTCACATGGATACGCAGTATTTT; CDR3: CASSSHMDTQYF
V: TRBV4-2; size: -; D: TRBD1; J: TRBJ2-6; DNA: TGTGCCAGCAGCCCCCGACAGGGGGCGGCCGGGGCCAACGTCCTGACTTTC; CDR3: CASSPRQGAAGANVLTF
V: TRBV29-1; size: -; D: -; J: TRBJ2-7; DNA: TGCAGCGTTCACACCGGGACTGCCATTGGGGACGAGCAGTACTTC; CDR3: CSVHTGTAIGDEQYF
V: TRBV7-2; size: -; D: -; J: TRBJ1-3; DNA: TGTGCCAGCAGCCCCTCGGGGAGGGGAATTGGAAACACCATATATTTT; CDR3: CASSPSGRGIGNTIYF
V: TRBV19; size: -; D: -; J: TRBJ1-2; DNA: TGTGCCAGTAGTTTCAGATCCGGGGGCTACACCTTC; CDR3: CASSFRSGGYTF
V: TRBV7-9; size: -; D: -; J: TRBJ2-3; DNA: TGTGCCAGCAGCTTAGTCTCCCAGGTCACAGATACGCAGTATTTT; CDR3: CASSLVSQVTDTQYF
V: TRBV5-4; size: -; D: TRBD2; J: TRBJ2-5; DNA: TGTGCCAGCAGCTTAGGACTAGCGGGACAAGAGACCCAGTACTTC; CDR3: CASSLGLAGQETQYF
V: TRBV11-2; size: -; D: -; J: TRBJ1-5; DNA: TGTGCCAGCAGCGGGCTCAGCAATCAGCCCCAGCATTTT; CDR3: CASSGLSNQPQHF
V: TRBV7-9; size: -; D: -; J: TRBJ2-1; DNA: TGTGCCAGCAGCTCCGACAATGAGCAGTTCTTC; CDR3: CASSSDNEQFF
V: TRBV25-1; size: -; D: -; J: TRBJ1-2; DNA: TGTGCCAGCAGTGAACAGCTGCGGGATGGCTACACCTTC; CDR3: CASSEQLRDGYTF
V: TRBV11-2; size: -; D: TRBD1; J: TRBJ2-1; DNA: TGTGCCAGCAGCGCTATGGGACAGGGGAATGAGCAGTTCTTC; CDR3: CASSAMGQGNEQFF
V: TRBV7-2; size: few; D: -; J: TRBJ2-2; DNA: TGTGCCAGCAGCTTATGGCGTGGGGGCCCCGGGGAGCTGTTTTTT; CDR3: CASSLWRGGPGELFF
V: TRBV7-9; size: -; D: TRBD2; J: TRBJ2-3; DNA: TGTGCCAGCAGCCCTAGCGGGGGCTATACGCAGTATTTT; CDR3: CASSPSGGYTQYF
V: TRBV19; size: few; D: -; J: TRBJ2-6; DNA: TGTGCCAGTAGAGAGGGACCCTCCGTGCTTGGGGCCAACGTCCTGACTTTC; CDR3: CASREGPSVLGANVLTF
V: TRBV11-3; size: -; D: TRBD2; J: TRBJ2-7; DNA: TGTGCCAGCAAGTCTAGCGGGAGGGCCGGAGAGCAGTACTTC; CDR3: CASKSSGRAGEQYF
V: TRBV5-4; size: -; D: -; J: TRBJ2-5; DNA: TGTGCCAGCGGCCCCCGCTTGGAGACCCAGTACTTC; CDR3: CASGPRLETQYF
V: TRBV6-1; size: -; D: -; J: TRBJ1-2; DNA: TGTGCCAGCAGTGAATTGGGGTACACCTTC; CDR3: CASSELGYTF
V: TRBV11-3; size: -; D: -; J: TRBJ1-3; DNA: TGTGCCAGCAGCCTCGAGAGGGCCCCAAGAAACACCATATATTTT; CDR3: CASSLERAPRNTIYF
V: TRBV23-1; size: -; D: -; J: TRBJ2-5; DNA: TGCGCCAGCAGTCATCTACAAGAGACCCAGTACTTC; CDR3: CASSHLQETQYF
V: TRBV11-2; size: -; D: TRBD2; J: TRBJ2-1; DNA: TGTGCCAGCAGCTTTGGCGGGGGTGAGCAGTTCTTC; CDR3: CASSFGGGEQFF
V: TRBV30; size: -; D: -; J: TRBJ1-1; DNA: TGTGCCTGGACCCAGGGAGTGGACACTGAAGCTTTCTTT; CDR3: CAWTQGVDTEAFF
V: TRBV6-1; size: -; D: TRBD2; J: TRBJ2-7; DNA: TGTGCCAGCAGTAATCGACTAGCTTACGAGCAGTACTTC; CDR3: CASSNRLAYEQYF
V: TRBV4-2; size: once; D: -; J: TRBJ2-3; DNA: TGTGCCAGCAGCCAAGTGACGGCAGATACGCAGTATTTT; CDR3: CASSQVTADTQYF
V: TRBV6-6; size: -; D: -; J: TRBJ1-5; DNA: TGTGCCAGCAGCCCAGAGGCACTCAATCAGCCCCAGCATTTT; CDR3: CASSPEALNQPQHF
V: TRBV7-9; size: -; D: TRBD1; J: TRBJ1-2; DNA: TGTGCCAGCAGCTTAAAGGGACAGAACTATGGCTACACCTTC; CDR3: CASSLKGQNYGYTF
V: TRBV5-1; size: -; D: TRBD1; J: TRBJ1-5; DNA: TGCGCCAGCAGCACTACAGGGGATGGCAATCAGCCCCAGCATTTT; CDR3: CASSTTGDGNQPQHF
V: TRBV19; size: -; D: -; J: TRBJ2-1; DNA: TGTGCCAGTAGGAGGAGCGGCCCCTTCTACAATGAGCAGTTCTTC; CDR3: CASRRSGPFYNEQFF
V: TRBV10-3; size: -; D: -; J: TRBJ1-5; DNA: TGTGCCATCACACGGGACCTCATGCAGCCCCAGCATTTT; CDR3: CAITRDLMQPQHF
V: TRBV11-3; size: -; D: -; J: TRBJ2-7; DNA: TGTGCCAGCACCGGGCACGGCTACTTAGTCGAGCAGTACTTC; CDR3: CASTGHGYLVEQYF
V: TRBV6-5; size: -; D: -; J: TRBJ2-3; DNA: TGTGCCAGCAGTTACGATGCGGGACAGCCTTCAGATACGCAGTATTTT; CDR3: CASSYDAGQPSDTQYF
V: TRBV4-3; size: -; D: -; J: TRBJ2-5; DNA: TGCGCCAGCAGCAAAGAGTTAGCTCAAGAGACCCAGTACTTC; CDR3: CASSKELAQETQYF
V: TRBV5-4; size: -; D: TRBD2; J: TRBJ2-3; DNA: TGTGCCAGCAGTCGAACTAGCGGCAGGGGCACAGATACGCAGTATTTT; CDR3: CASSRTSGRGTDTQYF
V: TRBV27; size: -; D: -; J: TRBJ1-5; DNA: TGTGCCAGCAGTTTAAAGGGGACCCCCCTCTATAGCAATCAGCCCCAGCATTTT; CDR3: CASSLKGTPLYSNQPQHF
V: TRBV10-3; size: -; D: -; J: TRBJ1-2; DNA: TGTGCCACCGCGGGCCAGCGAGAGACCTATGGCTACACCTTC; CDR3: CATAGQRETYGYTF
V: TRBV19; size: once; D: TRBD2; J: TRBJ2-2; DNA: TGTGCCAGTAACCCCCTAGGACTAGCCGGGGAGCTGTTTTTT; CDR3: CASNPLGLAGELFF
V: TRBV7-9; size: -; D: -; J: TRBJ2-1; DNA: TGTGCCAGCAGCTTAGGTGTGTCCTACAATGAGCAGTTCTTC; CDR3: CASSLGVSYNEQFF
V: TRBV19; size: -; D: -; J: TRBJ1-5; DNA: TGTGCCAGTAGTGTCGACACCGGGGGTGGTCAGCCCCAGCATTTT; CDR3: CASSVDTGGGQPQHF
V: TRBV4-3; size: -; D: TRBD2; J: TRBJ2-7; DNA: TGCGCCAGCAGCCAATCCCCCTCCCTAGCGGGGTCCTACGAGCAGTACTTC; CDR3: CASSQSPSLAGSYEQYF
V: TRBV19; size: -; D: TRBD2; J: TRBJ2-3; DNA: TGTGCCAGTAGGACTAGCGGGAGAGATACGCAGTATTTT; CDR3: CASRTSGRDTQYF